This is a list of T cell receptor beta chains from one sample in a study of blood T cell repertoires in COVID-19. Libraries were prepared by immunoSEQ multiplex PCR; TCRdb keeps only in-frame clonotypes and omits some of them. The data show roughly 42,000 clones, around nine tenths seen once. The sequencing input was peripheral blood. These receptors originate from a man aged 45-65 years with COVID-19, enrolled during active disease. Both conserved end residues are trimmed from each CDR3.

j_call v_call cdr3_aa
TRBJ2-1 TRBV24-1 ATSGGGRTYNEQF
TRBJ1-4 TRBV21-1 ASSKTPTGGANEKLF
TRBJ2-1 TRBV6-6 ASTRRGAGKDNEQF
TRBJ2-3 TRBV28 ASSPGTSSADTQY
TRBJ2-5 TRBV5-1 ASSSGISEYQETQY
TRBJ2-7 TRBV9 ASSARTGEGDEQY
TRBJ1-4 TRBV5-1 ASSSTGVNEKLF
TRBJ1-2 TRBV2 ASSEVTGTNYGYT
TRBJ1-5 TRBV19 ASSIGTGSNSPLSFQPQH
TRBJ2-7 TRBV6-1 ASSEDGGSYEQY
TRBJ2-3 TRBV27 ASSLYSRTDTQY
TRBJ2-1 TRBV11-3 ASSLGFGLAGDNEQF
TRBJ2-7 TRBV10-3 AISESMAQDEQY
TRBJ2-3 TRBV6-1 ASSDPTGTSTDTQY
TRBJ2-7 TRBV5-6 ASSCIPGTGGAWDYEQY
TRBJ1-2 TRBV13 ASSLEGRNYGYT
TRBJ2-5 TRBV5-1 ASSQGQVKETQY
TRBJ2-7 TRBV6-2/TRBV6-3 ASSYSPTLAGGPSEQY
TRBJ2-7 TRBV6-2/TRBV6-3 ASSLRQGEQY
TRBJ1-2 TRBV4-1 ASSQGWTGVNYGYT
TRBJ2-7 TRBV10-3 AITSGAWSEQY
TRBJ1-5 TRBV6-6 ASSRTGGNQPQH
TRBJ2-3 TRBV14 ASSFRTLAGGRGDTQY
TRBJ2-5 TRBV11-2 ASSLASGGGQTQY
TRBJ1-5 TRBV15 ATSGGQGWGQPQH
TRBJ1-1 TRBV6-5 ASRYPAGEGEAF
TRBJ1-1 TRBV6-5 ASSYGQQVTNTEAF
TRBJ1-5 TRBV18 ASSLTTGLNQPQH
TRBJ2-3 TRBV3-1/TRBV3-2 ASSIRLAGSTDTQY
TRBJ1-2 TRBV7-9 ASSPGQGADGYT